The sequence of this T cell receptor beta chain was determined in a study of T-cell memory formation after mild COVID-19. Study-level background: Largely donor-specific TCR clusters were found.

Study-wide results and caveats: Among CD4+ contracting clones, most were CM and EM, and CD8+ ones EMRA. While clones contracting from day 15 to 85 were balanced between CD4 and CD8, later expanders leaned CD4+.

Germline loops: CDR1 SNHLY, CDR2 FYNNEI. The CDR3 length is 15 residues. With V trimmed by 5 bases and J by 2 bases, 6 bases remained unmatched. In TCRdb, the 5' RACE reads were re-called with MiXCR into one record per CDR3 protein. This repertoire shows some 330,000 distinct CDR3 sequences, around 21% found once; its top ten account for around 12%. In this sample, this clonotype turned up once. Its specificity is unknown. The sample was PBMCs or a T cell subset sorted from them (not recorded which). The V gene is TRBV2, the J gene TRBJ2-5, with 9 bases identical to TRBD2. The TCR comes from an adult woman who had mild COVID-19 (a few samples of this study predate the infection). Cell type and time point are not known. The CDR3 is CASSRLAVKQETQYF. The CDR3, as DNA: TGTGCCAGCAGTAGACTAGCGGTGAAACAAGAGACCCAGTACTTC.